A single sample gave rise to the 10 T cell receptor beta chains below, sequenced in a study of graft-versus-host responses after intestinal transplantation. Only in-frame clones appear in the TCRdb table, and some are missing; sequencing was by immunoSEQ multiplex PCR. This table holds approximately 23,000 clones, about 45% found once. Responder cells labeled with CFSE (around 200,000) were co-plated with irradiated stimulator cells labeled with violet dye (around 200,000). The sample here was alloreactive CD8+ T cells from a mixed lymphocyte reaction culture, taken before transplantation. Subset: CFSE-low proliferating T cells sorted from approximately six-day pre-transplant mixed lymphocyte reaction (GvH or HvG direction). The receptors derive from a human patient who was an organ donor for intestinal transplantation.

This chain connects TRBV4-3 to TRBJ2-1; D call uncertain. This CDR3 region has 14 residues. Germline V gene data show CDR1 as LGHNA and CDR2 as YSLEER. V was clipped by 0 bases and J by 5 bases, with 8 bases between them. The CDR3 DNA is TGCGCCAGCAGCCAAGATCACCTTGACAATGAGCAGTTCTTC. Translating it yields CASSQDHLDNEQFF.

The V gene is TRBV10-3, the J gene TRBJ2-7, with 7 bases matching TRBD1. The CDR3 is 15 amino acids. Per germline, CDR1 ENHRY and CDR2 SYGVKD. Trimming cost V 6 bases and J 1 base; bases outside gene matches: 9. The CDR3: CAIRSRTGLSYEQYF. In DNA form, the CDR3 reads TGTGCCATCAGATCAAGGACAGGCCTATCCTACGAGCAGTACTTC.

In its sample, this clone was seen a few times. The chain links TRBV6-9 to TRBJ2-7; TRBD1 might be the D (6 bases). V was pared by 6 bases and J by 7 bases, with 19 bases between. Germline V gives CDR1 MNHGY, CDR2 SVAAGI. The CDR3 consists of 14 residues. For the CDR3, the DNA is TGTGCCAGCAGACACGACAGGCAGGGGTGGGAGCAGTACTTC. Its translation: CASRHDRQGWEQYF.

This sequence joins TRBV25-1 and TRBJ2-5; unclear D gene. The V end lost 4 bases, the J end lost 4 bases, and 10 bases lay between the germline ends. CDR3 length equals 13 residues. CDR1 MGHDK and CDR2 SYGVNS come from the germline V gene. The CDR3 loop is CASSAPSGETQYF. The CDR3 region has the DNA TGTGCCAGCAGTGCCCCGTCCGGAGAGACCCAGTACTTC.

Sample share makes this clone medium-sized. Here the CDR3 reads CASSFFRGGTNEKLFF. The CDR3 DNA reads TGCGCCAGCAGCTTCTTCAGAGGGGGAACTAATGAAAAACTGTTTTTT. The chain joins TRBV5-1 to TRBJ1-4; a possible D gene is TRBD1 (6 bases). From germline, CDR1 is SGHRS and CDR2 YFSETQ. This CDR3 contains 16 residues. V lost 2 bases, J lost 1 base, and 12 bases lay in between.

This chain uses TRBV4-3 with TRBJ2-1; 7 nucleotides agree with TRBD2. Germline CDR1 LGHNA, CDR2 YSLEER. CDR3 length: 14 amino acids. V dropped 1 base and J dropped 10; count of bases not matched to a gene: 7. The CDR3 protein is CASSQVWGGDEQFF. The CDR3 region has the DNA TGCGCCAGCAGCCAAGTGTGGGGGGGAGACGAGCAGTTCTTC.

Here the CDR3 reads CASSETGGTGELFF. The CDR3 DNA reads as TGTGCCAGCAGTGAGACAGGGGGCACCGGGGAGCTGTTTTTT. J is TRBJ2-2 and V is TRBV6-4; 9 positions match TRBD1. CDR1 is MRHNA and CDR2 is SNTAGT in the germline V gene. The CDR3 totals 14 residues. The V gene end was trimmed by 3 bases and the J gene end by 4 bases; junction bases not matched to a gene: 0.

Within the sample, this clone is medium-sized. The CDR3 sequence is CASSVDGGTGDYTF. CDR3 sequence (DNA): TGTGCCAGCAGCGTAGACGGCGGAACGGGGGACTACACCTTC. This chain links TRBV9 with TRBJ1-2; D might be TRBD1 (5 bases). The V end was cut by 0 bases, the J end by 10 bases, with 16 bases between. This CDR3 has 14 residues. Germline V gene lookup returns CDR1 SGDLS and CDR2 YYNGEE.

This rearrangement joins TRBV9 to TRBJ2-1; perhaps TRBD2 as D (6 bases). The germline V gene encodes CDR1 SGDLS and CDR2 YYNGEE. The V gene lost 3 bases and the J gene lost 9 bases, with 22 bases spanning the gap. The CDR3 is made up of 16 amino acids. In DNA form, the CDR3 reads TGTGCCAGCAGCGCCCCGGCGAGGCTTTGGGGAGGTGAGCAGTTCTTC. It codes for CASSAPARLWGGEQFF. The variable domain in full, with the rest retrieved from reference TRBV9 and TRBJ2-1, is DSGVTQTPKHLITATGQRVTLRCSPRSGDLSVYWYQQSLDQGLQFLIQYYNGEERAKGNILERFSAQQFPDLHSELNLSSLELGDSALYFCASSAPARLWGGEQFFGPGTRLTVL.

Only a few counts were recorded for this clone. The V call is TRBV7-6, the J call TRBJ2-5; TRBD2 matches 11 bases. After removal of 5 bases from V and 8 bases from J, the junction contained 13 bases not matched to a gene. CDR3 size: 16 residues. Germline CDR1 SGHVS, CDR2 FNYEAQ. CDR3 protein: CASSTPVASGRRTQYF. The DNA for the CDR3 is TGTGCCAGCAGCACCCCCGTTGCTAGCGGGAGGCGAACCCAGTACTTC.